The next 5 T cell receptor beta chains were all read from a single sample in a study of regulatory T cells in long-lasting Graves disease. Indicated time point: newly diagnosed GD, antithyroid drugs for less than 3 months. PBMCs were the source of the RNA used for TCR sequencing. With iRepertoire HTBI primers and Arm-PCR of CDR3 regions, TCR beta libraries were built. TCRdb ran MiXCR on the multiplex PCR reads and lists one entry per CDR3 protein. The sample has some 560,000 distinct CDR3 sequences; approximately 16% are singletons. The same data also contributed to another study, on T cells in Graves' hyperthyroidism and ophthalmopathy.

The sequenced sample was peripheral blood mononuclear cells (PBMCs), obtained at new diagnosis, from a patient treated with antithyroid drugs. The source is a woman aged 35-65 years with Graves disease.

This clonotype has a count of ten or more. Here the CDR3 reads CAVGRQGAYEQYF. CDR3 nucleotides: TGTGCCGTAGGACGACAGGGGGCTTACGAGCAGTACTTC. V and J are TRBV28 and TRBJ2-7; 10 bases fit TRBD1. CDR1 MDHEN and CDR2 SYDVKM come from the germline V gene. This CDR3 has 13 amino acids. The junction had 8 bases not matched to a gene; V was cut back by 11 bases and J by 4 bases.

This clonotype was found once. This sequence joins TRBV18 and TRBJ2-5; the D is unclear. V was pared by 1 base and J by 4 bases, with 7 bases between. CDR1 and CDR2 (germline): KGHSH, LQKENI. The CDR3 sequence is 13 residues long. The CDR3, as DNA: TGTGCCAGCTCACCACTCGATCCAGAGACCCAGTACTTC. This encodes CASSPLDPETQYF.

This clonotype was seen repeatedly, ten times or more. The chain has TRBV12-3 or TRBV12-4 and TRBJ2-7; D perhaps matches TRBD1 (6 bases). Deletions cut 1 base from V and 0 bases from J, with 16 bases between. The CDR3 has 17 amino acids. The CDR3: CASSLGLGTSHSYEQYF. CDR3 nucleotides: TGTGCCAGCAGTTTAGGATTAGGGACAAGCCACTCCTACGAGCAGTACTTC.

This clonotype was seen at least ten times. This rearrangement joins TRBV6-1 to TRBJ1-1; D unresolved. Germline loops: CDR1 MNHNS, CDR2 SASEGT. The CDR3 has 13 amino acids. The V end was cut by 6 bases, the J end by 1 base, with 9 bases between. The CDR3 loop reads CASSPGKNTEAFF. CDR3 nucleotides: TGTGCCAGCAGCCCTGGAAAGAACACTGAAGCTTTCTTT.

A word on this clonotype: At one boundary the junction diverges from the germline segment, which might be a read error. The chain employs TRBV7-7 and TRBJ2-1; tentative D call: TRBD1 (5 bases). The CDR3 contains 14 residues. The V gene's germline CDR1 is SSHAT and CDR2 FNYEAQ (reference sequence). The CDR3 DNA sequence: TGTGCTAGCAGCCCCGACAGCAACTACAATGAGCAGTTCTTC. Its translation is CASSPDSNYNEQFF.